The 27 T cell receptor beta chains below were found in one sample sequenced in a study of T cells after posttransplantation cyclophosphamide. Methotrexate plus calcineurin inhibitor accompanied controls' myeloablative marrow transplants; sampling was 1 year later. Here immunoSEQ multiplex PCR was the method, and the copy in TCRdb shows in-frame clones only, minus some. The sample holds tens of thousands of clones, approximately 86% seen once. This specimen consisted of PBMCs, obtained approximately 360 days after allogeneic stem cell transplant with calcineurin inhibitor and methotrexate. The receptors shown here come from a female patient under 45 who received an allogeneic stem cell transplant from an unrelated donor, was CMV-positive, and had acute and chronic GVHD. Part of the T cells may come from the graft donor.

This clone was seen only once. This chain joins TRBV5-1 and TRBJ2-7, with a weak D call TRBD1 (8 bases). The V gene's germline CDR1 is SGHRS and CDR2 YFSETQ. The CDR3 sequence is 13 residues long. Trimming pared 8 bases from V and 6 bases from J, leaving 18 bases between. CDR3 loop: CASTDREGAEQYF. The CDR3 bases are TGCGCCAGTACGGACAGGGAGGGAGCCGAGCAGTACTTC.

V gene TRBV4-3 combines with J gene TRBJ2-1; no clear D. V gave up 0 bases and J gave up 0 bases, with 12 bases separating them. Germline V gene sequence: CDR1 LGHNA, CDR2 YSLEER. The CDR3 is 17 residues long. The CDR3 DNA follows: TGCGCCAGCAGCCAAGAAAGAGGATCGAGCTCCTACAATGAGCAGTTCTTC. As protein: CASSQERGSSSYNEQFF.

The V and J genes are TRBV7-9 and TRBJ2-4; D perhaps matches TRBD2 (5 bases). The CDR3 totals 14 residues. Trimming left V 1 base short and J 12 bases short, with 16 bases between. The germline V gene encodes CDR1 SEHNR and CDR2 FQNEAQ (reference sequence). The DNA for the CDR3 is TGTGCCAGCAGCTTAGGTTTACGGGGAGAGGGTCAGTACTTC. Translation gives CASSLGLRGEGQYF.

In its sample, this clone was seen once. The chain is built from TRBV28 and TRBJ2-5, with D perhaps TRBD2 (5 bases). V gave up 6 bases and J gave up 5 bases, with 10 bases separating them. The germline V gene has CDR1 MDHEN and CDR2 SYDVKM. This CDR3 has 12 residues. In DNA, the CDR3 is TGTGCCAGCAGGGGGTCGGGGGAGACCCAGTACTTC. It specifies CASRGSGETQYF.

The V gene is TRBV7-3, the J gene TRBJ1-1, with 8 nucleotides matching TRBD1. Germline V gives CDR1 SGHTA, CDR2 FQGTGA. Trimming removed 10 bases from V and 4 bases from J; junction bases left unmatched: 8. The CDR3 consists of 13 residues. Here the CDR3 reads CAIPQGEATEAFF. The DNA of the CDR3 is TGTGCCATTCCACAGGGGGAGGCCACTGAAGCTTTCTTT.

This clone showed up just a few times. Other DNA sequences from this sample encode an identical CDR3 as well. This sequence joins TRBV7-9 and TRBJ2-1; the D is unclear. The CDR3 is 13 residues long. Germline loops: CDR1 SEHNR, CDR2 FQNEAQ (reference sequence). The germline V and J ends were trimmed by 1 base and 8 bases, with 9 bases remaining between them. DNA for the CDR3: TGTGCCAGCAGCTTAGGTCTAAACGATGAGCAGTTCTTC. Translated, it gives CASSLGLNDEQFF. The full variable domain, its missing parts supplied by reference TRBV7-9 and TRBJ2-1, is DTGVSQNPRHKITKRGQNVTFRCDPISEHNRLYWYRQTLGQGPEFLTYFQNEAQLEKSRLLSDRFSAERPKGSFSTLEIQRTEQGDSAMYLCASSLGLNDEQFFGPGTRLTVL.

The chain combines TRBV6-5 with TRBJ2-2, with 7 bases matching TRBD1. The trim removed 6 bases at V and 3 bases at J, leaving 7 bases unmatched. CDR1 and CDR2 (germline): MNHEY, SVGAGI. The CDR3 length is 15 residues. The CDR3 DNA sequence: TGTGCCAGCAGCGAGAACAGGGGAGACACCGGGGAGCTGTTTTTT. Its protein is CASSENRGDTGELFF.

This chain connects TRBV10-3 to TRBJ2-5, with TRBD2 as a possible D gene (6 bases). Trimming shortened V by 7 bases and J by 1 base, and 16 bases separated the two germline ends. This CDR3 has 15 amino acids. CDR1 is ENHRY and CDR2 is SYGVKD in the germline V gene. In DNA, the CDR3 is TGTGCCATCAACGACCCGGGACTCAGCCAAGAGACCCAGTACTTC. This sequence encodes CAINDPGLSQETQYF.

V gene TRBV6-6 combines with J gene TRBJ2-3; 9 positions agree with TRBD1. The CDR3 is 15 amino acids. With 2 bases clipped from V and 1 base from J, the junction kept 1 base outside the gene matches. Germline lookup yields CDR1 MNHNY and CDR2 SVGAGI (reference sequence). CDR3 sequence reads: CASSYRTGGTDTQYF. Written as DNA, the CDR3 is TGTGCCAGCAGTTACCGGACAGGGGGCACAGATACGCAGTATTTT.

The CDR3 here is CASWGQGFHEQFF. The DNA of the CDR3 is TGTGCCAGCTGGGGACAGGGGTTCCATGAGCAGTTCTTC. This sequence joins TRBV2 and TRBJ2-1, with TRBD1 matching over 10 bases. Trimming cost V 8 bases and J 8 bases; bases outside gene matches: 6. Germline V gene lookup returns CDR1 SNHLY and CDR2 FYNNEI. This CDR3 comprises 13 residues.

The table lists this clone with a count of one. The genes are TRBV5-4 and TRBJ1-3; a possible D gene is TRBD1 (5 bases). Trimming shortened V by 4 bases and J by 0 bases, and 8 bases separated the two germline ends. Germline CDR1 and CDR2: SGHNT and YYREEE (reference sequence). The CDR3 runs 14 residues. CDR3 amino acids: CASSRGGSGNTIYF. CDR3 bases: TGTGCCAGCAGCCGGGGGGGCTCTGGAAACACCATATATTTT.

The chain joins TRBV5-6 to TRBJ1-4; perhaps TRBD1 as D (6 bases). Trimming left V 1 base short and J 3 bases short, with 10 bases between. Germline CDR1 is SGHDT and CDR2 is YYEEEE. The CDR3 is 15 residues long. CDR3 nucleotide sequence: TGTGCCAGCAGCTTGTACAGGACAGCTAATGAAAAACTGTTTTTT. Amino acids: CASSLYRTANEKLFF.

The V gene is TRBV6-5, the J gene TRBJ1-5; 7 nucleotides agree with TRBD1. This CDR3 has 16 residues. The V gene's germline CDR1 is MNHEY and CDR2 SVGAGI. V trimming: 0 bases; J trimming: 6 bases; junction bases outside the gene matches: 8. The CDR3 region is CASSYSRTGGGQPQHF. The CDR3 DNA reads TGTGCCAGCAGTTACTCACGGACAGGAGGTGGTCAGCCCCAGCATTTT.

The chain uses TRBV5-4 and TRBJ2-1, with 8 bases identical to TRBD2. The junction had 11 bases not matched to a gene; V was cut back by 3 bases and J by 9 bases. The CDR3 contains 15 residues. The germline V gene encodes CDR1 SGHNT and CDR2 YYREEE (reference sequence). The CDR3 DNA is TGTGCCAGCAGCTCCTGGGGTAGCGGGGCGGGTGAGCAGTTCTTC. Translation: CASSSWGSGAGEQFF.

CDR3 nucleotides: TGTGCCAGCAGCTACGGAAGGGGGACCGGGGAGCTGTTTTTT. The encoded protein is CASSYGRGTGELFF. The V and J genes are TRBV9 and TRBJ2-2; D might be TRBD1 (6 bases). Trimming stripped 4 bases from V and 5 bases from J, with 12 bases between. Germline loops: CDR1 SGDLS, CDR2 YYNGEE. CDR3 size: 14 residues. Full variable domain (missing parts from reference TRBV9 and TRBJ2-2): DSGVTQTPKHLITATGQRVTLRCSPRSGDLSVYWYQQSLDQGLQFLIQYYNGEERAKGNILERFSAQQFPDLHSELNLSSLELGDSALYFCASSYGRGTGELFFGEGSRLTVL.

V usage is TRBV9 and J usage is TRBJ1-2; possible D gene TRBD1, 6 bases. Germline lookup yields CDR1 SGDLS and CDR2 YYNGEE. CDR3 length: 15 amino acids. V lost 6 bases and J 0 bases, leaving 15 bases between the germline ends. CDR3 in DNA: TGTGCCAGCACCCTCCAGGGGTTTACTAACTATGGCTACACCTTC. This codes for CASTLQGFTNYGYTF. The full variable domain, its missing parts supplied by reference TRBV9 and TRBJ1-2, is DSGVTQTPKHLITATGQRVTLRCSPRSGDLSVYWYQQSLDQGLQFLIQYYNGEERAKGNILERFSAQQFPDLHSELNLSSLELGDSALYFCASTLQGFTNYGYTFGSGTRLTVV.

CDR3 loop: CASSRQQGEVGGYTF. The CDR3 DNA is TGCGCCAGCAGCCGACAACAGGGGGAGGTTGGAGGCTACACCTTC. The rearrangement links TRBV4-3 to TRBJ1-2, with 8 nucleotides matching TRBD1. CDR3 length: 15 residues. CDR1 and CDR2 from the germline V gene are LGHNA and YSLEER. The ends lost 4 bases at V and 8 bases at J; junction bases unmatched: 12.

The chain joins TRBV9 to TRBJ2-7, with TRBD2 matching 8 bases. CDR1 and CDR2 from the germline V gene are SGDLS and YYNGEE. This CDR3 contains 13 residues. V lost 7 bases, J lost 6 bases, and 9 bases stayed unmatched. DNA of the CDR3: TGTGCCAGCGGACGGGAGGGCTCTGGCGAGCAGTACTTC. Amino acid sequence: CASGREGSGEQYF.

V usage is TRBV7-6 and J usage is TRBJ2-1, with 8 bases fitting TRBD2. V was clipped by 4 bases and J by 10 bases; unmatched bases: 9. Germline-derived CDR1 and CDR2 are SGHVS and FNYEAQ. The length of the CDR3 is 14 residues. The CDR3 nucleotides are TGTGCCAGCAGCTCCTTCTCCACTAGCGGCGAGCAGTTCTTC. The encoded protein is CASSSFSTSGEQFF. Full variable domain (rest looked up from reference TRBV7-6 and TRBJ2-1): GAGVSQSPRYKVTKRGQDVALRCDPISGHVSLYWYRQALGQGPEFLTYFNYEAQQDKSGLPNDRFSAERPEGSISTLTIQRTEQRDSAMYRCASSSFSTSGEQFFGPGTRLTVL.

The V gene is TRBV4-1, the J gene TRBJ1-6; 9 bases align to TRBD1. Looked up from germline, CDR1 is MGHRA and CDR2 is YSYEKL. Trimming took 1 base from V and 4 from J; bases not matched to a gene: 11. This CDR3 contains 19 residues. CDR3 bases: TGCGCCAGCAGCCAAGCCCCCCCCACAGGGGGCGGTTATAATTCACCCCTCCACTTT. Translation gives CASSQAPPTGGGYNSPLHF.

This clone showed up just once. The V gene is TRBV2, the J gene TRBJ1-2, with unresolved D. Germline values: CDR1 SNHLY, CDR2 FYNNEI. The CDR3 sequence is 14 residues long. The germline V and J ends were trimmed by 4 bases and 6 bases, with 15 bases remaining between them. CDR3 residues: CASSGRAASDGYTF. In DNA form, the CDR3 reads TGTGCCAGCAGTGGTAGAGCGGCCTCGGATGGCTACACCTTC.

The V call is TRBV5-8, the J call TRBJ2-4; TRBD2 agrees at 7 bases. After removal of 4 bases from V and 7 bases from J, the junction contained 8 bases not matched to a gene. The CDR3 is 14 residues long. From germline, CDR1 is SGHTS and CDR2 YDEGEE. The CDR3 reads CASSPEWEGNIQYF. In DNA form, the CDR3 reads TGTGCCAGCAGCCCGGAGTGGGAGGGGAACATTCAGTACTTC.

This rearrangement joins TRBV9 to TRBJ2-5, with TRBD2 matching 12 bases. The V segment lost 4 bases and the J segment 7 bases; nucleotides outside the gene matches: 8. Germline V gene sequence: CDR1 SGDLS, CDR2 YYNGEE. CDR3 length: 15 residues. The CDR3 protein is CASSIGLAGTGTQYF. Here the CDR3 DNA reads TGTGCCAGCAGCATAGGACTAGCGGGGACCGGGACCCAGTACTTC.

V and J are TRBV29-1 and TRBJ1-5; tentatively, D is TRBD1 (6 bases). V lost 2 bases and J lost 2, with 10 bases in between. This CDR3 region has 14 residues. Germline V gene sequence: CDR1 SQVTM, CDR2 ANQGSEA. The CDR3 DNA reads TGCAGCGTTGAACTGGGGGCAGGCAATCAGCCCCAGCATTTT. Protein: CSVELGAGNQPQHF. The whole variable domain, remainder taken from reference TRBV29-1 and TRBJ1-5, is SAVISQKPSRDICQRGTSLTIQCQVDSQVTMMFWYRQQPGQSLTLIATANQGSEATYESGFVIDKFPISRPNLTFSTLTVSNMSPEDSSIYLCSVELGAGNQPQHFGDGTRLSIL.

This chain joins TRBV6-1 and TRBJ2-7; 13 bases align to TRBD2. The CDR3 spans 15 residues. V dropped 5 bases and J dropped 6; count of bases not matched to a gene: 7. The germline V gene has CDR1 MNHNS and CDR2 SASEGT. In DNA, the CDR3 is TGTGCCAGCAGTCGGACTAGCGGGAGAAATCTCGAGCAGTACTTC. Its protein is CASSRTSGRNLEQYF.

The chain employs TRBV14 and TRBJ1-3, with no clear D. Germline V gene lookup returns CDR1 SGHDN and CDR2 FVKESK. V was shortened by 5 bases and J by 7 bases, with 12 bases between the two germline ends. The CDR3 totals 13 residues. Written as DNA, the CDR3 is TGTGCCAGCAGCTTGTTCGCGGCGAACACCATATATTTT. Protein: CASSLFAANTIYF.

The V and J genes are TRBV6-1 and TRBJ1-2, with unresolved D. V was pared by 6 bases and J by 1 base, with 12 bases between. Germline CDR1 and CDR2: MNHNS and SASEGT. This CDR3 is built from 14 residues. The CDR3 DNA sequence: TGTGCCAGCAGGGAGGGCGGAAATAACTATGGCTACACCTTC. Its translation is CASREGGNNYGYTF.